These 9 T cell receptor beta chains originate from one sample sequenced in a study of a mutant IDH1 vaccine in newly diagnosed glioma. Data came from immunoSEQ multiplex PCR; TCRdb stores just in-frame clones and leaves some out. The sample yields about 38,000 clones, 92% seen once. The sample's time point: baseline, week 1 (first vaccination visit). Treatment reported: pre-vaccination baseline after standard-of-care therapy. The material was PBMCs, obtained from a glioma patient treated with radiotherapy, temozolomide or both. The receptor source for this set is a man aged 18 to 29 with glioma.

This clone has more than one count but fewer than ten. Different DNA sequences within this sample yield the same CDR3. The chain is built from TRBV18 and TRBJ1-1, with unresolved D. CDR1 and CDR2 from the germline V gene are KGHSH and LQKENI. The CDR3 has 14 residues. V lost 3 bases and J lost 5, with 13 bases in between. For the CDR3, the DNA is TGTGCCAGCTCACCCTTAGGACGGGGAACTGAAGCTTTCTTT. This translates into CASSPLGRGTEAFF.

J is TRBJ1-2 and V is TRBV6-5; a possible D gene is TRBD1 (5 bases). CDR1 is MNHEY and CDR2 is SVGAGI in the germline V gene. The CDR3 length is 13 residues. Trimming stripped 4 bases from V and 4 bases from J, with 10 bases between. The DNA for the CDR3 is TGTGCCAGCAGTTCTCTGGGGCTCTATGGCTACACCTTC. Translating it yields CASSSLGLYGYTF.

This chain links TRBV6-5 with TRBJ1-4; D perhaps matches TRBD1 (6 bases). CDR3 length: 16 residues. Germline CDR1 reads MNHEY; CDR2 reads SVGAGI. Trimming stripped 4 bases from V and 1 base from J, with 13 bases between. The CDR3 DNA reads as TGTGCCAGCAGTTCGCTACAGGGTCTAACTAATGAAAAACTGTTTTTT. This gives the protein CASSSLQGLTNEKLFF.

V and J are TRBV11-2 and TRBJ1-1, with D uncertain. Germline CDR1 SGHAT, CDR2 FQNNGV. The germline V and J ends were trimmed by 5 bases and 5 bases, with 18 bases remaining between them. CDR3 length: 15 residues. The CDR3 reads CASSPLSGWGTEAFF. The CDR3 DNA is TGTGCCAGCAGCCCGTTATCGGGGTGGGGAACTGAAGCTTTCTTT.

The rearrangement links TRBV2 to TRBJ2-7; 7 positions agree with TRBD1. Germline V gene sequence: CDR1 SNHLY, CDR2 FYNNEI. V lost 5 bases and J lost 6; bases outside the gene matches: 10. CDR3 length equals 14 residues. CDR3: CASSSLTGPSEQYF. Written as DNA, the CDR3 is TGTGCCAGCAGTTCTTTGACAGGGCCAAGCGAGCAGTACTTC.

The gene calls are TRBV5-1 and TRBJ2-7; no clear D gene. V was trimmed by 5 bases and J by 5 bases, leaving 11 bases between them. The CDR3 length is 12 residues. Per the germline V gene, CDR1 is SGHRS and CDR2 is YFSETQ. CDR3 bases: TGCGCCAGCAGACAGTTATGGGACGAGCAGTACTTC. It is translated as CASRQLWDEQYF.

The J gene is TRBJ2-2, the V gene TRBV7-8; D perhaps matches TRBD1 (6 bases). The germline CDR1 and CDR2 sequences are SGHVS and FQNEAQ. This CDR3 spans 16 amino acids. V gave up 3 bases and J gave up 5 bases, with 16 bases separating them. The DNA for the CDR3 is TGTGCCAGCAGCTTGAACGGCAGGGGAGAGACCGGGGAGCTGTTTTTT. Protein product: CASSLNGRGETGELFF.

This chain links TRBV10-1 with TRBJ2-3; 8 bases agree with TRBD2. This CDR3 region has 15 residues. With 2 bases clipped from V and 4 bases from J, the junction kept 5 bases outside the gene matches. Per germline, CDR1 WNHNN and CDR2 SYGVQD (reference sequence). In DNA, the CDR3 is TGCGCCAGCAGTGAGGGTAGCGGGATAGCAGATACGCAGTATTTT. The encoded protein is CASSEGSGIADTQYF.

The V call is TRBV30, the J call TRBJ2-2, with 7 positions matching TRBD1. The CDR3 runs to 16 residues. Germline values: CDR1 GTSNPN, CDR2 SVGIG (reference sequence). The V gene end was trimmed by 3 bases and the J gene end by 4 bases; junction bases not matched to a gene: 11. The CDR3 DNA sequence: TGTGCCTGGAGACCAAGGGGGCGAATTGGCACCGGGGAGCTGTTTTTT. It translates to CAWRPRGRIGTGELFF.